The sequence of this T cell receptor (beta chain) was determined in a study of blood T cell repertoires in COVID-19. The V gene lost 4 bases and the J gene lost 8 bases, with 17 bases spanning the gap. The CDR3 consists of 14 residues. Germline assignment: CDR1 MNHEY and CDR2 SVGAGI. Study processing details: Amplification with reference gene primers provided the estimates of nucleated cell counts. Clones were sequenced by immunoSEQ multiplex PCR, and TCRdb holds only the in-frame ones, with some missing. V, J and clone size are those of that table, while D and trimming were read from the DNA. This table holds about 140,000 clones, 79% found once.

Input material: peripheral blood. This receptor was taken from a man aged 50-60 years with active or convalescent COVID-19. V and J are TRBV6-5 and TRBJ1-2; D might be TRBD1 (6 bases). The CDR3 coding sequence is TGTGCCAGCAGTTCGATTTCAGGGGTTTTCGGCTACACCTTC. As protein: CASSSISGVFGYTF.